The 4 T cell receptor beta chains listed next were all sequenced from one sample in a study of blood T cell repertoires in COVID-19. Sequenced by immunoSEQ multiplex PCR; TCRdb stores in-frame clones only, minus some. Of about 78,000 clones detected, about 90% appear once; the ten largest clones hold under 1.1%. Sequenced material: peripheral blood. Receptors were obtained from a woman in her forties or fifties in a cohort sampled during active COVID-19.

The chain links TRBV6-5 to TRBJ1-4; 8 bases agree with TRBD1. CDR1 MNHEY and CDR2 SVGAGI come from the germline V gene. Losses at the gene ends were 2 bases for V and 7 bases for J; bases not matched to a gene: 9. This CDR3 spans 16 amino acids. CDR3 bases: TGTGCCAGCAGTTACCGGTCCGGGACAGGCAGTGAAAAACTGTTTTTT. Its translation: CASSYRSGTGSEKLFF.

The CDR3 loop reads CASSKRQGGMGETQYF. CDR3 bases: TGTGCCAGCAGCAAAAGACAGGGGGGCATGGGGGAGACCCAGTACTTC. The chain has TRBV5-4 and TRBJ2-5; 9 positions match TRBD1. This CDR3 is built from 16 residues. Germline CDR1 and CDR2: SGHNT and YYREEE (reference sequence). J lost 5 bases, V lost 4 bases, and 12 bases had no gene match. Drawing the rest from reference TRBV5-4 and TRBJ2-5, the complete variable domain is ETGVTQSPTHLIKTRGQQVTLRCSSQSGHNTVSWYQQALGQGPQFIFQYYREEENGRGNFPPRFSGLQFPNYSSELNVNALELDDSALYLCASSKRQGGMGETQYFGPGTRLLVL.

This rearrangement joins TRBV3-1 (or the pseudogene TRBV3-2) to TRBJ1-2; no clear D. Looked up from germline, CDR1 is LGHDT and CDR2 is YNNKEL (reference sequence). Trimming pared 4 bases from V and 3 bases from J, leaving 12 bases between. CDR3 length: 14 residues. CDR3 sequence reads: CASSRSTSDYGYTF. CDR3 DNA: TGTGCCAGCAGCCGCTCGACTTCTGACTATGGCTACACCTTC.

V usage is TRBV5-1 and J usage is TRBJ2-3; D unresolved. CDR3 length: 15 residues. Germline assignment: CDR1 SGHRS and CDR2 YFSETQ. Trimming shortened V by 3 bases and J by 0 bases, and 11 bases separated the two germline ends. In DNA form, the CDR3 reads TGCGCCAGCAGCTCCTTGTCGACTAGCACAGATACGCAGTATTTT. Protein: CASSSLSTSTDTQYF.